Below are 30 T cell receptor beta chains sequenced from a single sample in a study of cytomegalovirus exposure and HLA in healthy donors. The PCR employed 60 Vbeta primers together with 13 Jbeta primers. Generated by immunoSEQ multiplex PCR, the TCRdb table keeps only in-frame clones and is missing some. The sample consists of 100,000 to 150,000 clones, around three quarters of them appearing once. Source material: PBMCs. All receptors derive from a female donor in good health and CMV-seronegative.

This clone was counted a few times. The genes are TRBV28 and TRBJ2-7, with 13 nucleotides matching TRBD2. Germline-derived CDR1 and CDR2 are MDHEN and SYDVKM. V was clipped by 7 bases and J by 1 base; unmatched bases: 13. The CDR3 has 18 residues. The CDR3 loop is CASIPGLAGERGSYEQYF. The CDR3 nucleotides read TGTGCCAGCATTCCAGGACTAGCGGGAGAAAGAGGGTCCTACGAGCAGTACTTC.

Here the CDR3 reads CASVSSGGADTQYF. The CDR3, as DNA: TGTGCCAGCGTCAGTAGCGGGGGGGCAGATACGCAGTATTTT. The genes are TRBV6-1 and TRBJ2-3; 11 nucleotides align to TRBD2. The germline gives CDR1 MNHNS, CDR2 SASEGT. Trimming removed 8 bases from V and 4 bases from J; junction bases left unmatched: 5. The CDR3 has 14 amino acids.

V is TRBV28 and J is TRBJ1-1; tentatively, D is TRBD1 (6 bases). Germline assignment: CDR1 MDHEN and CDR2 SYDVKM. The CDR3 length is 14 residues. V dropped 8 bases and J dropped 0 bases, with 13 bases sitting between them. CDR3 in DNA: TGTGCCAGCCGAGGACAGCCGATGAACACTGAAGCTTTCTTT. It codes for CASRGQPMNTEAFF.

The rearrangement links TRBV10-3 to TRBJ1-1; 7 bases agree with TRBD1. This CDR3 is 14 amino acids long. The trim removed 7 bases at V and 3 bases at J, leaving 8 bases unmatched. Germline V CDR1 and CDR2: ENHRY, SYGVKD. The CDR3 region is CAINRQGSDTEAFF. The CDR3 DNA sequence: TGTGCCATCAACAGACAGGGTTCGGACACTGAAGCTTTCTTT.

The rearrangement uses TRBV7-9 and TRBJ1-5; the D is unclear. The V gene's germline CDR1 is SEHNR and CDR2 FQNEAQ (reference sequence). This CDR3 contains 12 residues. V lost 4 bases to trimming and J lost 9 bases, with 10 bases between them. The CDR3 nucleotides are TGTGCCAGCAGCTATACCACGGGGCCCCAGCATTTT. This translates into CASSYTTGPQHF.

J is TRBJ2-5 and V is TRBV6-5, with 7 bases aligning to TRBD2. This CDR3 spans 14 amino acids. The trim removed 2 bases at V and 5 bases at J, leaving 5 bases unmatched. Germline V lookup: CDR1 MNHEY, CDR2 SVGAGI. The CDR3 spells CASSYGAGVETQYF. The CDR3 coding sequence is TGTGCCAGCAGTTACGGTGCGGGGGTTGAGACCCAGTACTTC.

The rearrangement joins TRBV11-2 to TRBJ2-5; D remains ambiguous. V lost 4 bases, J lost 4 bases, and 13 bases lay in between. The CDR3 contains 14 residues. Germline V lookup: CDR1 SGHAT, CDR2 FQNNGV. The CDR3 reads CASSSSRGGETQYF. CDR3 sequence (DNA): TGTGCCAGCAGCTCCTCTCGCGGTGGAGAGACCCAGTACTTC.

This chain connects TRBV15 to TRBJ1-1; D gene unclear. The CDR3 is made up of 12 amino acids. Germline assignment: CDR1 LNHNV and CDR2 YYDKDF (reference sequence). V was clipped by 0 bases and J by 8 bases, with 7 bases between them. CDR3 amino acids: CATSRDKREAFF. The CDR3 nucleotides are TGTGCCACCAGCAGAGATAAGCGGGAAGCTTTCTTT.

The rearrangement joins TRBV30 to TRBJ2-3, with 9 bases lining up with TRBD1. Losses at the gene ends were 1 base for V and 0 bases for J; bases not matched to a gene: 2. CDR1 is GTSNPN, CDR2 SVGIG, per germline (reference sequence). This CDR3 is 15 amino acids long. The CDR3 here is CAWSGQGGSTDTQYF. DNA of the CDR3: TGTGCCTGGAGTGGACAGGGGGGGAGCACAGATACGCAGTATTTT.

V gene TRBV5-1 combines with J gene TRBJ2-1; TRBD2 matches 8 bases. With V trimmed by 4 bases and J by 10 bases, 10 bases remained unmatched. The CDR3 runs to 14 residues. CDR1 and CDR2 from the germline V gene are SGHRS and YFSETQ. CDR3 amino acids: CASSSSGSGGEQFF. In DNA form, the CDR3 reads TGCGCCAGCAGCAGCAGCGGGAGTGGCGGAGAGCAGTTCTTC.

The CDR3 DNA sequence: TGTGCCAGCAGCGTCGCCGGGACTAGGGACACTGAAGCTTTCTTT. Translating gives CASSVAGTRDTEAFF. The chain combines TRBV9 with TRBJ1-1; D perhaps matches TRBD1 (5 bases). The V gene lost 2 bases and the J gene lost 3 bases, with 14 bases spanning the gap. The germline gives CDR1 SGDLS, CDR2 YYNGEE. The CDR3 totals 15 residues.

This clone was observed a single time. This sequence joins TRBV2 and TRBJ2-3; D call uncertain. The ends were cut back, 4 bases at V and 0 bases at J, with 11 bases in the middle. The CDR3 is 15 amino acids. Germline values: CDR1 SNHLY, CDR2 FYNNEI. CDR3 in amino acids: CASSGLNLSTDTQYF. In nucleotides, the CDR3 is TGTGCCAGCAGTGGACTGAACCTAAGCACAGATACGCAGTATTTT.

The genes are TRBV7-2 and TRBJ2-7; D is possibly TRBD2 (6 bases). The germline V gene encodes CDR1 SGHTA and CDR2 FQGNSA. V dropped 5 bases and J dropped 3 bases, with 14 bases sitting between them. The CDR3 length is 14 residues. The CDR3 region has the DNA TGTGCCAGCAGCCCCCGGACGCGGGGCTACGAGCAGTACTTC. Protein product: CASSPRTRGYEQYF.

This sequence joins TRBV5-4 and TRBJ2-5, with 8 nucleotides matching TRBD2. V lost 1 base to trimming and J lost 4 bases; unmatched junction nucleotides: 6. CDR1 and CDR2 from the germline V gene are SGHNT and YYREEE (reference sequence). This CDR3 region has 15 residues. DNA of the CDR3: TGTGCCAGCAGCTTGAGAGCGGGAGTCGCAGAGACCCAGTACTTC. As protein: CASSLRAGVAETQYF.

This sequence joins TRBV11-2 and TRBJ2-7, with TRBD2 matching 10 bases. Looked up from germline, CDR1 is SGHAT and CDR2 is FQNNGV. The V segment lost 5 bases and the J segment 2 bases; nucleotides outside the gene matches: 6. The CDR3 sequence is 15 residues long. The CDR3 loop is CASSPGTSAAYEQYF. CDR3 in DNA: TGTGCCAGCAGCCCGGGGACTAGCGCCGCCTACGAGCAGTACTTC.

The chain carries TRBV7-8 and TRBJ1-2; TRBD1 aligns across 7 bases. V lost 5 bases and J lost 9; bases outside the gene matches: 15. Germline values: CDR1 SGHVS, CDR2 FQNEAQ. This CDR3 has 15 residues. The CDR3 DNA sequence: TGTGCCAGCAGCACCGTCCAAACAGGGGAGAAGAGCTACACCTTC. It is translated as CASSTVQTGEKSYTF. The variable domain in full, with the rest retrieved from reference TRBV7-8 and TRBJ1-2, is GAGVSQSPRYKVAKRGQDVALRCDPISGHVSLFWYQQALGQGPEFLTYFQNEAQLDKSGLPSDRFFAERPEGSVSTLKIQRTQQEDSAVYLCASSTVQTGEKSYTFGSGTRLTVV.

V usage is TRBV4-2 and J usage is TRBJ2-3; TRBD2 matches 12 bases. CDR1 is LGHNA and CDR2 is YNFKEQ in the germline V gene. The CDR3 has 19 amino acids. With 3 bases clipped from V and 0 bases from J, the junction kept 10 bases outside the gene matches. CDR3: CASSQGLAGGAASTDTQYF. CDR3 bases: TGTGCCAGCAGCCAGGGGCTAGCGGGGGGGGCGGCTAGCACAGATACGCAGTATTTT.

Regarding this clone: The same CDR3 also results from other DNA sequences found in this sample. The chain employs TRBV2 and TRBJ2-2, with TRBD2 as a possible D gene (5 bases). Germline V gene lookup returns CDR1 SNHLY and CDR2 FYNNEI. Trimming took 3 bases from V and 7 from J, leaving 12 bases between them. This CDR3 is built from 14 residues. The CDR3 protein is CASSELEAGGELFF. DNA for the CDR3: TGTGCCAGCAGTGAGCTCGAGGCGGGCGGGGAGCTGTTTTTT.

The chain joins TRBV6-5 to TRBJ2-7, with D possibly TRBD1 on 6 matching bases. Trimming pared 9 bases from V and 3 bases from J, leaving 15 bases between. Germline V gene data show CDR1 as MNHEY and CDR2 as SVGAGI. There are 13 residues in the CDR3. The CDR3 nucleotides read TGTGCCAGTACAAACAGGGCCCGCTACGAGCAGTACTTC. Protein product: CASTNRARYEQYF.

This clone showed up just a few times. For the CDR3, the DNA is TGTGCCAGCAGCTCCCGAGGACAGGCGGAAAAACTGTTTTTT. It specifies CASSSRGQAEKLFF. This chain connects TRBV7-9 to TRBJ1-4, with 7 bases fitting TRBD1. Germline V gene sequence: CDR1 SEHNR, CDR2 FQNEAQ (reference sequence). Trimming at V came to 4 bases and at J to 8 bases, leaving 7 bases not matched to a gene. The CDR3 is made up of 14 amino acids.

The chain has TRBV27 and TRBJ1-2; D gene unclear. Between the trimmed V and J ends, which lost 5 bases and 7 bases, there was a span of 11 bases. The germline gives CDR1 MNHEY, CDR2 SMNVEV (reference sequence). This CDR3 contains 12 residues. Here the CDR3 reads CASSPYGGGYTF. DNA of the CDR3: TGTGCCAGCAGTCCGTACGGAGGTGGCTACACCTTC.

The chain is built from TRBV19 and TRBJ1-4, with D possibly matching TRBD1 (6 bases). There are 15 residues in the CDR3. The ends were cut back, 5 bases at V and 5 bases at J, with 15 bases in the middle. Germline CDR1 LNHDA, CDR2 SQIVND (reference sequence). CDR3: CASSPAGAGNEKLFF. CDR3 DNA: TGTGCCAGTAGTCCTGCGGGGGCGGGGAATGAAAAACTGTTTTTT.

The chain has TRBV7-3 and TRBJ2-1; a weak D match, TRBD2 (6 bases). CDR3 length: 13 amino acids. V was pared by 5 bases and J by 10 bases, with 15 bases between. Per germline, CDR1 SGHTA and CDR2 FQGTGA. As DNA, the CDR3 is TGTGCCAGCAGCCAAGAGGGAGGCCTGGAGCAGTTCTTC. This gives the protein CASSQEGGLEQFF.

This chain joins TRBV15 and TRBJ1-5; 9 bases align to TRBD1. There are 15 residues in the CDR3. Trimming cost V 3 bases and J 8 bases; bases outside gene matches: 8. CDR1 is LNHNV and CDR2 is YYDKDF in the germline V gene (reference sequence). CDR3 nucleotide sequence: TGTGCCACCAGCAGTGCTACAGGGGGCAGCGAGCCCCAGCATTTT. Translation: CATSSATGGSEPQHF.

V usage is TRBV6-5 and J usage is TRBJ2-1; TRBD2 matches at 8 bases. This CDR3 is built from 16 residues. Trimming at V came to 2 bases and at J to 4 bases, leaving 7 bases not matched to a gene. Germline CDR1 reads MNHEY; CDR2 reads SVGAGI. The DNA for the CDR3 is TGTGCCAGCAGTTACAAGCGGGGGACTTTTTACAATGAGCAGTTCTTC. Translation gives CASSYKRGTFYNEQFF.

The gene calls are TRBV7-9 and TRBJ2-1; 11 bases fit TRBD2. V gave up 5 bases and J gave up 4 bases; unmatched junction bases: 7. CDR3 length equals 16 residues. Germline CDR1 is SEHNR and CDR2 is FQNEAQ (reference sequence). The CDR3 DNA is TGTGCCAGCAGCAGTACCGGGACTAGCGGTTACAATGAGCAGTTCTTC. Its protein product is CASSSTGTSGYNEQFF. Drawing the rest from reference TRBV7-9 and TRBJ2-1, the complete variable domain is DTGVSQNPRHKITKRGQNVTFRCDPISEHNRLYWYRQTLGQGPEFLTYFQNEAQLEKSRLLSDRFSAERPKGSFSTLEIQRTEQGDSAMYLCASSSTGTSGYNEQFFGPGTRLTVL.

The V and J genes are TRBV2 and TRBJ1-5; D unresolved. The germline V gene has CDR1 SNHLY and CDR2 FYNNEI. CDR3 length equals 14 residues. V was trimmed by 2 bases and J by 0 bases, leaving 5 bases between them. DNA for the CDR3: TGTGCCAGCAGTGAACAGTATAGCAATCAGCCCCAGCATTTT. This codes for CASSEQYSNQPQHF.

This clone came up a few times. This sequence joins TRBV6-6 and TRBJ1-4; 8 nucleotides align to TRBD1. From germline, CDR1 is MNHNY and CDR2 SVGAGI (reference sequence). The V gene end was trimmed by 9 bases and the J gene end by 0 bases; junction bases not matched to a gene: 9. The length of the CDR3 is 16 residues. CDR3 in DNA: TGTGCCAGAACAGGACAGGGCCCAGCAACTAATGAAAAACTGTTTTTT. This gives the protein CARTGQGPATNEKLFF.

The chain has TRBV5-1 and TRBJ2-5; 10 bases align to TRBD2. Trimming at V came to 4 bases and at J to 2 bases, leaving 17 bases not matched to a gene. This CDR3 has 19 residues. Germline V lookup: CDR1 SGHRS, CDR2 YFSETQ. This CDR3 reads CASSADPGTSAARQETQYF. The CDR3 DNA follows: TGCGCCAGCAGCGCGGACCCCGGGACTAGCGCCGCGCGGCAAGAGACCCAGTACTTC. Supplemented by reference TRBV5-1 and TRBJ2-5, the full variable domain reads KAGVTQTPRYLIKTRGQQVTLSCSPISGHRSVSWYQQTPGQGLQFLFEYFSETQRNKGNFPGRFSGRQFSNSRSEMNVSTLELGDSALYLCASSADPGTSAARQETQYFGPGTRLLVL.

Concerning this clone: A read error may produce the germline difference seen at one junction end. The CDR3, as DNA: TGTGCCAGCAAGAAACTAGCGGGGGAAGAGGCCCAGTACTTC. It is translated as CASKKLAGEEAQYF. V gene TRBV2 combines with J gene TRBJ2-5, with 11 bases fitting TRBD2. The CDR3 contains 14 residues. Germline V gene sequence: CDR1 SNHLY, CDR2 FYNNEI. Full variable domain (outside the CDR3, taken from reference TRBV2 and TRBJ2-5): EPEVTQTPSHQVTQMGQEVILRCVPISNHLYFYWYRQILGQKVEFLVSFYNNEISEKSEIFDDQFSVERPDGSNFTLKIRSTKLEDSAMYFCASKKLAGEEAQYFGPGTRLLVL.